This T cell receptor (beta chain) derives from a study of blood T cell dynamics during melanoma immunotherapy. Across the study: First-line therapy was either pembrolizumab or nivolumab with ipilimumab for metastatic melanoma. Study-level points and caveats: PBMC repertoires of eventual disease-control patients split at W3 into clonality or diversity gains.

Each bulk PBMC sample had roughly 0.35 ug DNA loaded. Sequencing used immunoSEQ multiplex PCR; TCRdb keeps in-frame clones, though not all of them. The repertoire holds about 12,000 clones, with roughly 90% as singletons. This CDR3 spans 14 amino acids. The V and J ends lost 8 bases and 1 base respectively, with 14 bases between them. CDR1 is LNHNV and CDR2 is YYDKDF in the germline V gene (reference sequence). The time point denotes: week 3, after first cycle of checkpoint inhibitor. Concerning this clone itself: The antigen remains unidentified.

The sequence was obtained from a human donor with melanoma. Sample: blood, taken from a patient treated with checkpoint blockade. The rearrangement uses TRBV15 and TRBJ1-1, with a tentative D call TRBD1 (6 bases). CDR3 nucleotide sequence: TGTGCCACCGGGTCCGGGGGCACGAACACTGAAGCTTTCTTT. Encoded protein: CATGSGGTNTEAFF. The variable domain in full, with the rest retrieved from reference TRBV15 and TRBJ1-1, is DAMVIQNPRYQVTQFGKPVTLSCSQTLNHNVMYWYQQKSSQAPKLLFHYYDKDFNNEADTPDNFQSRRPNTSFCFLDIRSPGLGDTAMYLCATGSGGTNTEAFFGQGTRLTVV.